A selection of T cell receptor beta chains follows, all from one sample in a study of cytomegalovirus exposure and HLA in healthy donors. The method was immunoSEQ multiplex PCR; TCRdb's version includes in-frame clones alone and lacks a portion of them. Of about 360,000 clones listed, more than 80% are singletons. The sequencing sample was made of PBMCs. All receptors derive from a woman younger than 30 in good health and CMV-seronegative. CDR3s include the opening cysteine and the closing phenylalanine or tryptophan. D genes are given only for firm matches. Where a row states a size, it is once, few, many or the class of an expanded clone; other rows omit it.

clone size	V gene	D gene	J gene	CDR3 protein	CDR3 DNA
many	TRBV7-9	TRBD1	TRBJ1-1	CASSPQGEPEAFF	TGTGCCAGCAGCCCCCAGGGGGAACCTGAAGCTTTCTTT
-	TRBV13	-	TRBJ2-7	CASSLGLVEQYF	TGTGCCAGCAGCTTAGGCCTTGTCGAGCAGTACTTC
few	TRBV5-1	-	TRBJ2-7	CASSLRSGHSYEQYF	TGCGCCAGCAGCTTGCGCTCAGGCCACTCCTACGAGCAGTACTTC
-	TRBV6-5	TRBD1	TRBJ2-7	CASTGDRSVYEQYF	TGTGCCAGCACCGGGGACAGATCAGTCTACGAGCAGTACTTC
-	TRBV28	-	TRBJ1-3	CASSLLVAVGDKSSGNTIYF	TGTGCCAGCAGTTTATTGGTCGCCGTAGGGGACAAGAGCTCTGGAAACACCATATATTTT
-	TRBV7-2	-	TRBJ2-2	CASSSLGGGELFF	TGTGCCAGCAGCTCACTGGGGGGAGGGGAGCTGTTTTTT
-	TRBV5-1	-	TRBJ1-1	CASSYQGNTEAFF	TGCGCCAGCAGCTACCAGGGTAACACTGAAGCTTTCTTT
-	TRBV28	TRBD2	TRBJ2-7	CASSTSGGAPYEQYF	TGTGCCAGCAGCACTAGCGGGGGGGCCCCTTACGAGCAGTACTTC
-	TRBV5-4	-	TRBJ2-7	CASSRSWAGTYEQYF	TGTGCCAGCAGCCGAAGTTGGGCAGGCACCTACGAGCAGTACTTC
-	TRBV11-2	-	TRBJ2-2	CASSVPSIGELFF	TGTGCCAGCAGTGTTCCCTCTATCGGGGAGCTGTTTTTT
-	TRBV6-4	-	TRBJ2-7	CASSDMTPGRDLLSYEQYF	TGTGCCAGCAGTGACATGACTCCCGGCCGGGACTTACTCTCCTACGAGCAGTACTTC
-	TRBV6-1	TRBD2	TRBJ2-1	CASSGRDYRSYNEQFF	TGTGCCAGCAGTGGTCGGGACTATCGGTCCTACAATGAGCAGTTCTTC
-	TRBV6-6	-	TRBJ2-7	CASSNTPYEQYF	TGTGCCAGCAGCAACACCCCCTACGAGCAGTACTTC
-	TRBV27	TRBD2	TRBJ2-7	CASSLIHSGSGYEQYF	TGTGCCAGCAGTCTTATCCATAGCGGGAGTGGGTACGAGCAGTACTTC
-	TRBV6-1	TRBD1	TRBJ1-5	CASSAGQGNQPQHF	TGTGCCAGCAGTGCGGGACAGGGCAATCAGCCCCAGCATTTT
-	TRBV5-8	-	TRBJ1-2	CAVPRDANYGYTF	TGTGCCGTCCCTCGGGATGCTAACTATGGCTACACCTTC
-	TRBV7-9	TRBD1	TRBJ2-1	CASSPRGFSYNEQFF	TGTGCCAGCAGCCCCAGGGGGTTTTCCTACAATGAGCAGTTCTTC
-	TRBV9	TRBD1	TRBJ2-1	CASSARGGTGAYNEQFF	TGTGCCAGCAGCGCCAGAGGCGGGACAGGGGCTTACAATGAGCAGTTCTTC
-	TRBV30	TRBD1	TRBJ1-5	CAWRGGTGRPYSNQPQHF	TGTGCCTGGAGGGGAGGGACAGGGAGACCGTATAGCAATCAGCCCCAGCATTTT
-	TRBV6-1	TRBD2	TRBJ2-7	CASSEAGGGDEQYF	TGTGCCAGCAGTGAGGCGGGGGGAGGGGACGAGCAGTACTTC
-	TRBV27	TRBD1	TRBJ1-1	CASSSLPGGNTEAFF	TGTGCCAGCAGTTCCCTCCCAGGGGGGAACACTGAAGCTTTCTTT
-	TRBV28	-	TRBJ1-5	CASSTQGIGNQPQHF	TGTGCCAGCAGCACTCAGGGGATCGGCAATCAGCCCCAGCATTTT
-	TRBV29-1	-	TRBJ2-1	CSVAQRFYYNEQFF	TGCAGCGTTGCTCAGCGGTTCTACTACAATGAGCAGTTCTTC
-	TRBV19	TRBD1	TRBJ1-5	CASSTQGYSNQPQHF	TGTGCCAGTAGCACACAGGGGTATAGCAATCAGCCCCAGCATTTT
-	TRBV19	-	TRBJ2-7	CASSFQGFTYEQYF	TGTGCCAGTAGTTTCCAGGGCTTTACCTACGAGCAGTACTTC
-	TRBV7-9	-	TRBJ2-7	CASSLVSGGGSEQYF	TGTGCCAGCAGCTTAGTATCCGGGGGAGGAAGCGAGCAGTACTTC
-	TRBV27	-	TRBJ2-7	CASSLLARAHEQYF	TGTGCCAGCAGTTTACTAGCACGAGCCCACGAGCAGTACTTC
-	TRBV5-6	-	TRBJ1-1	CASSLTGRNTEAFF	TGTGCCAGCAGCTTGACGGGGAGGAACACTGAAGCTTTCTTT
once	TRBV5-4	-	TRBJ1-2	CASSENYGYTF	TGTGCCAGCAGCGAGAACTATGGCTACACCTTC
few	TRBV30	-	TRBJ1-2	CAWSLTNYGYTF	TGTGCCTGGTCTTTAACTAACTATGGCTACACCTTC
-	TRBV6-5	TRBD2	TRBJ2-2	CASSYPGLAGVGELFF	TGTGCCAGCAGTTACCCGGGACTAGCGGGGGTCGGGGAGCTGTTTTTT
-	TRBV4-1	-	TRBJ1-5	CASSQALISNQPQHF	TGCGCCAGCAGCCAAGCGCTAATTAGCAATCAGCCCCAGCATTTT
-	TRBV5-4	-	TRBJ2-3	CAFPREVGDTQYF	TGTGCCTTCCCTAGAGAGGTTGGGGATACGCAGTATTTT
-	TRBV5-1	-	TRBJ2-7	CASRPTPGTYEQYF	TGCGCCAGCAGACCCACTCCGGGGACCTACGAGCAGTACTTC
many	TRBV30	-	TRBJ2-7	CAWSVSDGVYEQYF	TGTGCCTGGAGTGTTTCAGACGGAGTCTACGAGCAGTACTTC
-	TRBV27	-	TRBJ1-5	CASSLGRNQPQHF	TGTGCCAGCTCCCTGGGCCGCAATCAGCCCCAGCATTTT
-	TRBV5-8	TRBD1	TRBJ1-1	CASSLRRQGVVNTEAFF	TGTGCCAGCAGCCTCCGGCGACAGGGAGTTGTGAACACTGAAGCTTTCTTT
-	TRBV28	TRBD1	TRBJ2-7	CASSSDRDGEQYF	TGTGCCAGCAGTTCAGACAGGGATGGGGAGCAGTACTTC
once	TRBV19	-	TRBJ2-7	CASSIGRTVTSYEQYF	TGTGCCAGTAGTATAGGCCGGACAGTTACCTCCTACGAGCAGTACTTC
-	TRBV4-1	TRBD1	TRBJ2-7	CASSFNRGYEQYF	TGCGCCAGCAGCTTTAACAGGGGCTACGAGCAGTACTTC
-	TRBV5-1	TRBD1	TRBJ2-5	CASSHGTVQETQYF	TGCGCCAGCAGCCACGGGACAGTTCAAGAGACCCAGTACTTC
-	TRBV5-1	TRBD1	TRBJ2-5	CASSHRTGTGETQYF	TGCGCCAGCAGCCACCGGACAGGGACAGGCGAGACCCAGTACTTC
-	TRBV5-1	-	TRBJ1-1	CASSQGLNTEAFF	TGCGCCAGCAGCCAAGGACTTAACACTGAAGCTTTCTTT
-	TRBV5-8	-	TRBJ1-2	CASSLRTLNYGYTF	TGTGCCAGCAGCCTAAGGACACTCAACTATGGCTACACCTTC
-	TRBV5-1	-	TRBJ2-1	CASSSTSNEQFF	TGCGCCAGCAGCTCCACTAGCAATGAGCAGTTCTTC
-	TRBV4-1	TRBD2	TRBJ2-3	CASSRVSRGSGGRDTQYF	TGCGCCAGCAGCCGAGTGAGCCGAGGTAGCGGGGGGCGGGATACGCAGTATTTT
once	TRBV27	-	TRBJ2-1	CASTELQSNEQFF	TGTGCCAGCACCGAGTTACAGTCCAATGAGCAGTTCTTC
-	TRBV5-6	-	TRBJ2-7	CASTPTPTSKKNEQYF	TGTGCCAGCACCCCAACCCCCACTAGCAAGAAAAACGAGCAGTACTTC
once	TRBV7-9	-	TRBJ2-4	CASSFDEGGNIQYF	TGTGCCAGCAGCTTCGACGAAGGGGGAAACATTCAGTACTTC
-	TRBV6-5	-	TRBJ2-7	CASSPIGQAYEQYF	TGTGCCAGCAGTCCGATAGGACAAGCCTACGAGCAGTACTTC
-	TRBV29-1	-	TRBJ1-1	CSARGGLNTEAFF	TGCAGCGCTAGGGGAGGGCTGAACACTGAAGCTTTCTTT
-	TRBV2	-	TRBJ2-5	CASSVPTEGASETQYF	TGTGCCAGCAGTGTCCCGACCGAAGGAGCCTCAGAGACCCAGTACTTC
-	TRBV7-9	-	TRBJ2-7	CASSLAGLAQGEQYF	TGTGCCAGCAGCTTAGCTGGACTAGCACAGGGGGAGCAGTACTTC
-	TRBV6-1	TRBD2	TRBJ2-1	CASSERASGYNEQFF	TGTGCCAGCAGTGAACGGGCTAGCGGGTACAATGAGCAGTTCTTC
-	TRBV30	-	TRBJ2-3	CAWNPGTDTQYF	TGTGCCTGGAACCCGGGCACAGATACGCAGTATTTT
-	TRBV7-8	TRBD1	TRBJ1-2	CASSLQGAGYGYTF	TGTGCCAGCAGCTTACAGGGGGCTGGATATGGCTACACCTTC
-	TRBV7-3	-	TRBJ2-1	CASSLTPSEYNEQFF	TGTGCCAGCAGCTTAACTCCGTCAGAATACAATGAGCAGTTCTTC